This T cell receptor beta chain emerged from a study of sequential checkpoint blockade in melanoma. Study overall: Maintenance nivolumab came after either treatment sequence.

Treatment denoted: randomized to nivolumab then ipilimumab (arm A) or the reverse (arm B). From thawed PBMCs, live CD3+CD8+ cells negative for CD19 and CD56 were sorted. CDR1 and CDR2 from the germline V gene are SGHAT and FQNNGV. The V and J ends lost 5 bases and 4 bases, in that order; junction bases with no gene match: 8. CDR3 length: 14 residues. Sequenced by immunoSEQ multiplex PCR; TCRdb stores in-frame clones only, minus some. The sample consists of around 18,000 clones, roughly 69% of them appearing once. V and J are TRBV11-2 and TRBJ2-7; TRBD1 matches at 7 bases. This receptor was obtained from a human donor with melanoma. The sample consisted of CD8+ T cells sorted from blood (inferred from file names), taken from a patient given nivolumab and ipilimumab in sequence. The CDR3: CASSPRTGLYEQYF. Here the CDR3 DNA reads TGTGCCAGCAGCCCCCGGACAGGTTTGTACGAGCAGTACTTC.